These 27 T cell receptor beta chains came from one sample sequenced in a study of OX40 agonist ivuxolimab in advanced cancers. Sequencing was performed with immunoSEQ multiplex PCR; in TCRdb, only in-frame clones are kept and a portion is missing. The table lists about 48,000 clones, 83% of them singletons, with 1% to 1.5% in the top ten. The source was CD4+ or CD8+ T cells sorted from blood, collected in a trial of the OX40 agonist ivuxolimab. Every receptor here comes from an adult with an advanced solid tumor such as melanoma, head and neck, liver or kidney cancer.

This chain joins TRBV6-5 and TRBJ2-5; D perhaps matches TRBD1 (6 bases). The CDR3 contains 14 residues. Germline V gives CDR1 MNHEY, CDR2 SVGAGI. V lost 4 bases, J lost 5 bases, and 14 bases lay in between. CDR3 DNA sequence: TGTGCCAGCAGTTTCGCGTACAGGGACGAGACCCAGTACTTC. This translates into CASSFAYRDETQYF.

J is TRBJ1-1 and V is TRBV5-5, with 9 bases identical to TRBD1. The V gene's germline CDR1 is SGHKS and CDR2 YYEKEE (reference sequence). The length of the CDR3 is 13 residues. V lost 4 bases and J lost 9; bases outside the gene matches: 7. The CDR3 sequence is CASSILGQGKAFF. In nucleotides, the CDR3 is TGTGCCAGCAGCATACTGGGACAGGGAAAAGCTTTCTTT.

The sample holds a few counts of this clone. This chain connects TRBV19 to TRBJ2-1; the match to TRBD2 covers 8 bases. CDR1 LNHDA and CDR2 SQIVND come from the germline V gene (reference sequence). V lost 3 bases, J lost 4 bases, and 8 bases stayed unmatched. The CDR3 covers 16 residues. CDR3 in amino acids: CASSISESGGYNEQFF. The DNA for the CDR3 is TGTGCCAGTAGTATCTCGGAGAGCGGGGGATACAATGAGCAGTTCTTC.

The rearrangement uses TRBV30 and TRBJ2-2, with 9 positions matching TRBD1. Trimming removed 0 bases from V and 7 bases from J; junction bases left unmatched: 3. The CDR3 length is 14 residues. Per the germline V gene, CDR1 is GTSNPN and CDR2 is SVGIG (reference sequence). The CDR3 sequence is CAWSVQGAGGELFF. The CDR3 DNA reads as TGTGCCTGGAGTGTACAGGGGGCGGGCGGGGAGCTGTTTTTT.

This chain's CDR3 is CASSGSQVNTEAFF. The CDR3 DNA reads as TGTGCCAGTAGTGGGTCCCAGGTGAACACTGAAGCTTTCTTT. This chain connects TRBV19 to TRBJ1-1; D unclear. The germline gives CDR1 LNHDA, CDR2 SQIVND (reference sequence). V was shortened by 5 bases and J by 0 bases, with 10 bases between the two germline ends. The CDR3 sequence is 14 residues long.

This clone showed up just a few times. The rearrangement uses TRBV4-2 and TRBJ1-2, with 7 bases aligning to TRBD1. V lost 0 bases, J lost 13 bases, and 8 bases stayed unmatched. The CDR3 is made up of 13 amino acids. Germline CDR1 LGHNA, CDR2 YNFKEQ. The CDR3 protein is CASSQEVLTGSTF. The DNA for the CDR3 is TGTGCCAGCAGCCAAGAGGTTTTGACAGGGAGCACCTTC.

J is TRBJ1-6 and V is TRBV9; D is unclear. Trimming removed 5 bases at V and 8 bases at J, with 17 bases between. The germline V gene has CDR1 SGDLS and CDR2 YYNGEE. This CDR3 spans 15 amino acids. CDR3 residues: CASSEVHGRDSPLHF. In DNA, the CDR3 is TGTGCCAGCAGTGAGGTCCACGGGAGGGATTCACCCCTCCACTTT.

The chain carries TRBV7-6 and TRBJ2-6; no definite D call. CDR1 is SGHVS, CDR2 FNYEAQ, per germline. This CDR3 comprises 16 residues. Between the trimmed V and J ends, which lost 7 bases and 0 bases, there was a span of 13 bases. CDR3: CASNPGRSSGANVLTF. In DNA, the CDR3 is TGTGCCAGCAATCCCGGGCGTAGCTCTGGGGCCAACGTCCTGACTTTC. Filled out from reference TRBV7-6 and TRBJ2-6, the complete variable domain reads GAGVSQSPRYKVTKRGQDVALRCDPISGHVSLYWYRQALGQGPEFLTYFNYEAQQDKSGLPNDRFSAERPEGSISTLTIQRTEQRDSAMYRCASNPGRSSGANVLTFGAGSRLTVL.

V gene TRBV29-1 combines with J gene TRBJ2-4; D might be TRBD1 (6 bases). The CDR3 loop spans 11 amino acids. Germline-derived CDR1 and CDR2 are SQVTM and ANQGSEA. V dropped 7 bases and J dropped 8 bases, with 12 bases sitting between them. For the CDR3, the DNA is TGCAGCGCTAACAAGGGGGACATTCAGTACTTC. It translates to CSANKGDIQYF.

The genes are TRBV6-5 and TRBJ2-7, with D possibly being TRBD1 or TRBD2 (6 bases each). Trimming stripped 5 bases from V and 5 bases from J, with 16 bases between. CDR1 and CDR2 from the germline V gene are MNHEY and SVGAGI. The CDR3 loop spans 14 amino acids. This chain's CDR3 is CASSDRRGAHEQYF. CDR3 sequence (DNA): TGTGCCAGCAGTGACCGAAGGGGGGCCCACGAGCAGTACTTC.

V is TRBV19 and J is TRBJ1-5; perhaps TRBD1 as D (5 bases). CDR1 and CDR2 from the germline V gene are LNHDA and SQIVND (reference sequence). The CDR3 consists of 18 residues. V gave up 3 bases and J gave up 0 bases, with 18 bases separating them. Here the CDR3 DNA reads TGTGCCAGTAGTATTGAAAGGGGAGGAACGTATAGCAATCAGCCCCAGCATTTT. Amino acids: CASSIERGGTYSNQPQHF.

The chain employs TRBV4-1 and TRBJ2-3; D not certain. The CDR3 has 14 amino acids. Germline CDR1 and CDR2: MGHRA and YSYEKL. Trimming stripped 0 bases from V and 6 bases from J, with 10 bases between. The CDR3 nucleotides are TGCGCCAGCAGCCAAGATTACGGCCGGGATACGCAGTATTTT. Translated: CASSQDYGRDTQYF.

The rearrangement joins TRBV7-2 to TRBJ2-1; D unresolved. CDR3 length: 13 amino acids. CDR1 is SGHTA and CDR2 is FQGNSA in the germline V gene. The V end was cut by 1 base, the J end by 5 bases, with 6 bases between. Here the CDR3 DNA reads TGTGCCAGCAGCTTAGTAGTTGACAATGAGCAGTTCTTC. Translation gives CASSLVVDNEQFF. The whole variable domain, filled in from reference TRBV7-2 and TRBJ2-1, reads GAGVSQSPSNKVTEKGKDVELRCDPISGHTALYWYRQSLGQGLEFLIYFQGNSAPDKSGLPSDRFSAERTGGSVSTLTIQRTQQEDSAVYLCASSLVVDNEQFFGPGTRLTVL.

The V gene is TRBV6-5, the J gene TRBJ1-2, with 8 bases that match TRBD1. Germline CDR1 is MNHEY and CDR2 is SVGAGI. Germline trimming cut 6 bases from V and 5 bases from J; bases unmatched to any gene: 5. The CDR3 length is 13 residues. This chain's CDR3 is CASSPRGRYGYTF. CDR3 coding DNA: TGTGCCAGCAGCCCCAGGGGGCGATATGGCTACACCTTC.

The chain recombines TRBV5-1 with TRBJ1-2; possible D gene TRBD1, 6 bases. V lost 4 bases to trimming and J lost 9 bases, with 13 bases between them. This CDR3 comprises 12 residues. Germline V gene sequence: CDR1 SGHRS, CDR2 YFSETQ. The CDR3 here is CASSLGQQSYTF. DNA of the CDR3: TGCGCCAGCAGCCTAGGACAGCAAAGCTACACCTTC.

V is TRBV7-2 and J is TRBJ2-1, with 8 bases identical to TRBD2. The germline V gene has CDR1 SGHTA and CDR2 FQGNSA. CDR3 length: 15 amino acids. V was clipped by 4 bases and J by 3 bases; unmatched bases: 5. This CDR3 reads CASSSTSGLYNEQFF. Here the CDR3 DNA reads TGTGCCAGCAGCTCAACTAGCGGTCTCTACAATGAGCAGTTCTTC.

The V gene is TRBV29-1, the J gene TRBJ1-1; D gene uncertain. This CDR3 region has 13 residues. Germline V CDR1 and CDR2: SQVTM, ANQGSEA. V was pared by 5 bases and J by 1 base, with 11 bases between. As DNA, the CDR3 is TGCAGCGTTTCGGGAGGAGGGAACACTGAAGCTTTCTTT. Translation: CSVSGGGNTEAFF.

The genes are TRBV11-1 and TRBJ1-6, with a weak D call TRBD1 (6 bases). The CDR3 is 14 amino acids. Trimming took 6 bases from V and 9 from J, leaving 15 bases between them. Germline loops: CDR1 SGHAT, CDR2 FQDESV (reference sequence). The CDR3 reads CASRRPGERSPLHF. The CDR3, as DNA: TGTGCCAGCAGGCGACCAGGGGAGCGTTCACCCCTCCACTTT.

This rearrangement joins TRBV5-1 to TRBJ1-1; no clear D gene. The length of the CDR3 is 13 residues. With 1 base removed from V and 1 base from J, the gap between germline ends came to 5 bases. Germline-derived CDR1 and CDR2 are SGHRS and YFSETQ. The CDR3 bases are TGCGCCAGCAGCTTGATGGAGAACACTGAAGCTTTCTTT. This codes for CASSLMENTEAFF. Combining the CDR3 with reference TRBV5-1 and TRBJ1-1 gives the whole variable domain KAGVTQTPRYLIKTRGQQVTLSCSPISGHRSVSWYQQTPGQGLQFLFEYFSETQRNKGNFPGRFSGRQFSNSRSEMNVSTLELGDSALYLCASSLMENTEAFFGQGTRLTVV.

In DNA form, the CDR3 reads TGCAGCGCCGGGCAGGGAGCGACTAACTATGGCTACACCTTC. As protein: CSAGQGATNYGYTF. The chain employs TRBV29-1 and TRBJ1-2; tentative D call: TRBD1 (5 bases). Germline assignment: CDR1 SQVTM and CDR2 ANQGSEA. Trimming took 7 bases from V and 0 from J, leaving 15 bases between them. This CDR3 comprises 14 residues.

This chain joins TRBV25-1 and TRBJ1-1, with D perhaps matching TRBD1 (6 bases). CDR1 and CDR2 from the germline V gene are MGHDK and SYGVNS. CDR3 length: 14 residues. The V and J ends lost 4 bases and 1 base respectively, with 10 bases between them. The CDR3 sequence: CASSGGHPNTEAFF. In DNA, the CDR3 is TGTGCCAGCAGTGGGGGACACCCGAACACTGAAGCTTTCTTT.

V is TRBV7-9 and J is TRBJ1-4, with TRBD1 matching over 7 bases. Looked up from germline, CDR1 is SEHNR and CDR2 is FQNEAQ (reference sequence). This CDR3 comprises 14 residues. V lost 6 bases, J lost 7 bases, and 8 bases stayed unmatched. The DNA for the CDR3 is TGTGCCAGCAGTCTCAGGGGGGCGACTGAAAAACTGTTTTTT. This encodes CASSLRGATEKLFF.

The V and J genes are TRBV5-4 and TRBJ1-3; D might be TRBD1 (6 bases). The germline CDR1 and CDR2 sequences are SGHNT and YYREEE (reference sequence). The V end lost 3 bases, the J end lost 9 bases, and 10 bases lay between the germline ends. The CDR3 sequence is 12 residues long. As DNA, the CDR3 is TGTGCCAGCAGCTCACAGGGTGCCACCATATATTTT. Protein sequence: CASSSQGATIYF.

The rearrangement joins TRBV5-1 to TRBJ1-2; 8 bases fit TRBD1. With V trimmed by 0 bases and J by 8 bases, 6 bases remained unmatched. Germline V gives CDR1 SGHRS, CDR2 YFSETQ. CDR3 length: 14 residues. CDR3 loop: CASSLAGQGEGYTF. In DNA form, the CDR3 reads TGCGCCAGCAGCTTGGCCGGACAGGGCGAGGGCTACACCTTC.

The sample holds a few counts of this clone. The rearrangement links TRBV6-1 to TRBJ1-1; perhaps TRBD1 as D (6 bases). CDR3 length: 13 amino acids. V was shortened by 7 bases and J by 10 bases, with 19 bases between the two germline ends. From germline, CDR1 is MNHNS and CDR2 SASEGT. CDR3 sequence: CASTQGLLRVAFF. CDR3 nucleotides: TGTGCCAGCACGCAGGGGCTACTGAGGGTAGCTTTCTTT.

This chain uses TRBV19 with TRBJ1-3, with unresolved D. Germline CDR1 reads LNHDA; CDR2 reads SQIVND (reference sequence). Between the trimmed V and J ends, which lost 2 bases and 0 bases, there was a span of 8 bases. This CDR3 comprises 15 residues. Here the CDR3 DNA reads TGTGCCAGTAGTATATGGTCAAGCTCTGGAAACACCATATATTTT. It codes for CASSIWSSSGNTIYF.

This clone came up a few times. The chain couples TRBV7-9 to TRBJ1-3; D remains unclear. The CDR3 extends over 17 amino acids. V lost 1 base to trimming and J lost 0 bases, with 13 bases between them. CDR1 SEHNR and CDR2 FQNEAQ come from the germline V gene (reference sequence). CDR3 in amino acids: CASSLEMVGSSGNTIYF. The CDR3 DNA reads as TGTGCCAGCAGCTTAGAAATGGTGGGAAGCTCTGGAAACACCATATATTTT.